Following are 6 T cell receptor beta chains from one sample sequenced in a study of blood T cell repertoires in COVID-19. Produced via immunoSEQ multiplex PCR; TCRdb's table is partial and in-frame only. The sample includes a few hundred thousand clones, 91% of them seen just once. The sequenced sample consisted of PBMCs or T cells enriched from blood (not recorded which). The receptors come from a human donor in a cohort exposed to, infected with or recovered from COVID-19 (not recorded which). The donor label of this sample is uncertain.

The V call is TRBV6-2 or TRBV6-3, the J call TRBJ2-7, with unresolved D. CDR1 and CDR2 (germline): MNHEY, SVGEGT. This CDR3 region has 13 residues. V was cut by 3 bases and J by 2 bases, with 8 bases left in between. CDR3 amino acids: CASSYTTAYEQYF. Here the CDR3 DNA reads TGTGCCAGCAGTTATACCACTGCCTACGAGCAGTACTTC.

The chain combines TRBV10-3 with TRBJ1-2; 7 bases are shared with TRBD1. The CDR3 is made up of 12 amino acids. CDR1 and CDR2 (germline): ENHRY, SYGVKD. V trimming: 6 bases; J trimming: 8 bases; junction bases outside the gene matches: 6. The DNA of the CDR3 is TGTGCCATCAGCCAAGACAGGGTCGGCTACACCTTC. Translating gives CAISQDRVGYTF.

The genes are TRBV7-9 and TRBJ1-4; D may be TRBD1 (5 bases). V was trimmed by 5 bases and J by 3 bases, leaving 13 bases between them. The CDR3 consists of 15 residues. Germline CDR1 SEHNR, CDR2 FQNEAQ (reference sequence). The CDR3 loop is CASSLGGGSNEKLFF. CDR3 nucleotide sequence: TGTGCCAGCAGCCTCGGCGGGGGGTCTAATGAAAAACTGTTTTTT.

CDR3 region: CATSDSRGFGTQYF. The CDR3 bases are TGTGCCACCAGTGATTCCAGGGGTTTCGGGACCCAGTACTTC. The V call is TRBV24-1, the J call TRBJ2-5; D is perhaps TRBD1 (6 bases). CDR1 and CDR2 (germline): KGHDR, SFDVKD. This CDR3 contains 14 residues. The V end was cut by 2 bases, the J end by 7 bases, with 13 bases between.

Written as DNA, the CDR3 is TGTGCCAGCAGCGGGGCCGTGGGGAGGTCACCCCTCCACTTT. Protein sequence: CASSGAVGRSPLHF. The V gene is TRBV9, the J gene TRBJ1-6, with D unresolved. V lost 3 bases and J lost 10, with 14 bases in between. Germline V gene data show CDR1 as SGDLS and CDR2 as YYNGEE. The CDR3 extends over 14 amino acids.

This rearrangement joins TRBV10-3 to TRBJ1-2; TRBD1 is a possible D gene (6 bases). The CDR3 extends over 16 amino acids. Germline values: CDR1 ENHRY, CDR2 SYGVKD. V was shortened by 11 bases and J by 5 bases, with 27 bases between the two germline ends. CDR3 in amino acids: CACEDRSSPLGYGYTF. The CDR3 DNA follows: TGTGCCTGCGAGGACAGAAGTTCTCCGTTGGGTTATGGCTACACCTTC.